This T cell receptor (beta chain) was captured in a study of blood T cell repertoires in COVID-19. For the study at large: The origin of the acute and convalescent COVID-19 samples was the United States, Italy and Spain.

In the authors' methods: Amplification of reference gene primers was used by the study to estimate nucleated cell counts. Data came from immunoSEQ multiplex PCR; TCRdb stores just in-frame clones and leaves some out. The DNA gave D and trimming, while V, J and clone size come from that table. The data hold fewer than 300,000 clones, with approximately 93% observed a single time. The sample comprised peripheral blood. The sequence came from a woman in her twenties or thirties with COVID-19, enrolled during active disease.

CDR3 DNA sequence: TGTGCCAGCAGACTTACAGGACAGGGGGCATATCAAAAACTGTTTTTT. As protein: CASRLTGQGAYQKLFF. V is TRBV11-2 and J is TRBJ1-4, with 11 bases fitting TRBD1. Per the germline V gene, CDR1 is SGHAT and CDR2 is FQNNGV. The V and J ends lost 6 bases and 9 bases, in that order; junction bases with no gene match: 12. This CDR3 is built from 16 residues.